A selection of T cell receptor beta chains follows, all from one sample in a study of blood T cell repertoires in COVID-19. The repertoire was sequenced with immunoSEQ multiplex PCR; TCRdb's copy has only in-frame clones and lacks some. The sample records roughly 250,000 clones, 65% to 85% being singletons. What was sequenced was peripheral blood. These receptors were taken from a person aged 70 to 85 with COVID-19, enrolled during active disease. Each CDR3 is given with its conserved first and last residue. Each record gives: D gene, V gene, J gene, CDR3 length, clone size, CDR3 protein, CDR3 DNA. D genes are given only for firm matches. Clone size appears in some rows only: once, few, many, or a class for an expanded clone.

TRBD1,TRBV27,TRBJ2-7,15,-,CASSLGTGVPYEQYF,TGTGCCAGCAGTTTAGGGACAGGGGTCCCCTACGAGCAGTACTTC
TRBD1,TRBV24-1,TRBJ2-3,15,once,CATSDGGQGADTQYF,TGTGCCACCAGTGACGGAGGACAGGGGGCAGATACGCAGTATTTT
-,TRBV5-5,TRBJ1-5,15,once,CASSLSPSGNQPQHF,TGTGCCAGCAGCCTTTCGCCTTCGGGCAATCAGCCCCAGCATTTT
TRBD2,TRBV9,TRBJ2-3,16,-,CASSGLAGTSTDTQYF,TGTGCCAGCAGCGGTCTAGCGGGCACTTCCACAGATACGCAGTATTTT
TRBD2,TRBV5-1,TRBJ2-7,17,few,CASSLDLIAGYSYEQYF,TGCGCCAGCAGCTTGGACCTTATAGCGGGCTACTCCTACGAGCAGTACTTC
-,TRBV4-1,TRBJ1-6,17,few,CASSQDAPPGDNSPLHF,TGCGCCAGCAGCCAAGATGCACCGCCAGGTGATAATTCACCCCTCCACTTT
-,TRBV20-1,TRBJ2-5,13,-,CSASEAFQETQYF,TGCAGTGCTAGTGAGGCCTTCCAAGAGACCCAGTACTTC
TRBD2,TRBV5-6,TRBJ2-1,16,-,CASNRGGGNSYNEQFF,TGTGCCAGCAACCGAGGCGGGGGGAACTCCTACAATGAGCAGTTCTTC
-,TRBV30,TRBJ1-5,12,-,CAWSEGPGPQHF,TGTGCCTGGAGTGAAGGCCCAGGGCCCCAGCATTTT
TRBD2,TRBV5-4,TRBJ2-2,16,-,CASSTGLAARAGELFF,TGTGCCAGCAGCACCGGACTAGCGGCTCGCGCGGGGGAGCTGTTTTTT
TRBD1,TRBV6-5,TRBJ1-1,14,once,CASSPRGPGTEAFF,TGTGCCAGCAGTCCCAGGGGGCCCGGTACTGAAGCTTTCTTT
-,TRBV15,TRBJ1-2,16,-,CATSRDYGGGSYGYTF,TGTGCCACCAGCAGAGATTATGGGGGAGGGTCCTATGGCTACACCTTC
TRBD2,TRBV27,TRBJ2-7,13,-,CASTGGFPYEQYF,TGTGCCAGCACGGGAGGTTTCCCCTACGAGCAGTACTTC
TRBD2,TRBV5-5,TRBJ2-1,15,-,CASSLGTSGVDEQFF,TGTGCCAGCAGCTTGGGGACTAGCGGGGTGGATGAGCAGTTCTTC
TRBD1,TRBV5-5,TRBJ1-2,14,-,CASGTGGAGYGYTF,TGTGCCAGCGGAACAGGGGGTGCGGGCTATGGCTACACCTTC
TRBD1,TRBV7-2,TRBJ2-1,15,few,CASSEPGTAYNEQFF,TGTGCCAGCAGCGAACCCGGGACAGCCTACAATGAGCAGTTCTTC
TRBD2,TRBV7-2,TRBJ2-7,15,-,CASSLSGGVTYEQYF,TGTGCCAGCAGCCTTAGCGGGGGGGTCACCTACGAGCAGTACTTC
-,TRBV6-5,TRBJ1-4,13,-,CASRLPGSEKLFF,TGTGCCAGCAGGCTCCCCGGTTCGGAAAAACTGTTTTTT
-,TRBV5-1,TRBJ2-1,14,-,CASSFDHRSSEQFF,TGCGCCAGCAGCTTCGACCATAGGAGTAGTGAGCAGTTCTTC
-,TRBV9,TRBJ2-3,16,-,CASSPLASGSTDTQYF,TGTGCCAGCAGCCCCCTCGCCAGCGGGAGCACAGATACGCAGTATTTT
-,TRBV25-1,TRBJ2-1,13,-,CASSDPFSGEQFF,TGTGCCAGCAGTGATCCCTTTAGCGGAGAGCAGTTCTTC
TRBD1,TRBV9,TRBJ1-6,18,once,CASSVSYPSGGRGSPLHF,TGTGCCAGCAGCGTATCCTATCCTTCAGGGGGCAGAGGTTCACCCCTCCACTTT
-,TRBV12-3/TRBV12-4,TRBJ2-5,13,-,CASTQDSVETQYF,TGTGCCAGCACCCAAGACAGCGTAGAGACCCAGTACTTC
-,TRBV6-6,TRBJ1-2,13,-,CASSQTGIYGYTF,TGTGCCAGCAGCCAAACAGGGATCTATGGCTACACCTTC
-,TRBV7-2,TRBJ2-2,14,once,CASNWLASTGELFF,TGTGCCTCAAATTGGCTAGCGAGCACCGGGGAGCTGTTTTTT
-,TRBV7-3,TRBJ2-6,16,few,CASSLTGMAGANVLTF,TGTGCCAGCAGCTTAACCGGGATGGCTGGGGCCAACGTCCTGACTTTC
TRBD2,TRBV28,TRBJ2-1,16,-,CASSMNSGTSVNEQFF,TGTGCCAGCAGTATGAACTCCGGGACTAGTGTCAATGAGCAGTTCTTC
-,TRBV1,TRBJ1-4,19,few,CTSSQAFPPRWGPNEKLFF,TGCACCAGCAGCCAAGCATTTCCCCCCAGATGGGGGCCTAATGAAAAACTGTTTTTT
-,TRBV7-2,TRBJ1-5,13,-,CASSPTYYQPQHF,TGTGCCAGCAGCCCCACCTATTACCAGCCCCAGCATTTT
TRBD1,TRBV7-9,TRBJ1-3,18,-,CASSLAGTGGISGNTIYF,TGTGCCAGCAGCTTGGCCGGGACAGGAGGTATCTCTGGAAACACCATATATTTT
-,TRBV9,TRBJ2-1,13,-,CASSVEGIHEQFF,TGTGCCAGCAGCGTGGAGGGGATTCATGAGCAGTTCTTC
-,TRBV5-8,TRBJ2-2,16,once,CASSSPGSWMAGELFF,TGTGCCAGCAGCTCTCCCGGGTCGTGGATGGCCGGGGAGCTGTTTTTT
TRBD1,TRBV7-3,TRBJ1-5,20,-,CASSLSVTDRGSLSNQPQHF,TGTGCCAGCAGCTTATCCGTTACGGACAGGGGGAGTCTTAGCAATCAGCCCCAGCATTTT
TRBD1,TRBV7-9,TRBJ2-7,16,-,CASSPGPDRASYEQYF,TGTGCCAGCAGCCCCGGGCCGGACAGGGCTTCCTACGAGCAGTACTTC
-,TRBV6-5,TRBJ1-5,12,few,CASRAGNQPQHF,TGTGCCAGCAGAGCCGGCAATCAGCCCCAGCATTTT
TRBD1,TRBV27,TRBJ1-2,16,-,CASTRLGGTGGYGYTF,TGTGCCAGCACCCGTTTGGGGGGGACAGGGGGATATGGCTACACCTTC
TRBD1,TRBV19,TRBJ1-5,14,few,CASSLGTGYQPQHF,TGTGCCAGTAGTCTCGGGACAGGGTATCAGCCCCAGCATTTT